Listed here is a single T cell receptor (beta chain). What it recognizes is unknown. This CDR3 has 15 amino acids. CDR1 MGHRA and CDR2 YSYEKL come from the germline V gene. The V gene end was trimmed by 0 bases and the J gene end by 4 bases; junction bases not matched to a gene: 6. The data were taken from a study of T cells after yellow fever vaccination. Template-switching 5'RACE yielded the TCR cDNA; a universal primer site and UMIs were added in the process. TCRdb processed the 5' RACE reads anew with MiXCR; each CDR3 protein has one entry. The sample gives 95,000 to 100,000 distinct CDR3 sequences, around 5.8% of which show up once; roughly 41% is in the top ten. Study conclusions and caveats: Repertoires obtained by FACS sorting could include abundant clonotypes that entered as contaminants from the bulk population.

The sequencing here drew on CD8+ T cells sorted from PBMCs, taken 10 days after the yellow fever booster vaccination. This receptor was identified in a man aged 18 to 29 who received the YFV17D yellow fever vaccine. V gene TRBV4-1 combines with J gene TRBJ2-7, with TRBD2 matching 7 bases. The CDR3 region is CASSQEIAGAYEQYF. The CDR3, as DNA: TGCGCCAGCAGCCAAGAGATAGCGGGTGCTTACGAGCAGTACTTC.